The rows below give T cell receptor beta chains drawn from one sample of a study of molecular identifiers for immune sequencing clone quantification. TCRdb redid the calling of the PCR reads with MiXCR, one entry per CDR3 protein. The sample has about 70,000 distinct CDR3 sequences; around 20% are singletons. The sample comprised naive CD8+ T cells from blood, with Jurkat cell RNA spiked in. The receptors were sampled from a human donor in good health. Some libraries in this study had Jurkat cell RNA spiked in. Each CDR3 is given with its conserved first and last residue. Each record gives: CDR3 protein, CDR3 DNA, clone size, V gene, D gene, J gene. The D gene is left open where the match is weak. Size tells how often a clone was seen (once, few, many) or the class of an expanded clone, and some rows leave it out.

CDR3 protein: CASSIGGGTEAFF
CDR3 DNA: TGTGCCAGCAGCATAGGGGGTGGCACTGAAGCTTTCTTT
clone size: many
V gene: TRBV9
D gene: -
J gene: TRBJ1-1

CDR3 protein: CSARVPDGSGEQYF
CDR3 DNA: TGCAGTGCTAGAGTCCCCGACGGCTCCGGGGAGCAGTACTTC
clone size: few
V gene: TRBV20-1
D gene: -
J gene: TRBJ2-7

CDR3 protein: CASSPGQGPWEQYF
CDR3 DNA: TGCGCCAGCAGCCCCGGACAGGGCCCTTGGGAGCAGTACTTC
clone size: many
V gene: TRBV4-1
D gene: TRBD1
J gene: TRBJ2-7

CDR3 protein: CASSWTSGSSYEQYF
CDR3 DNA: TGTGCCAGCAGCTGGACTAGCGGGAGCTCCTACGAGCAGTACTTC
clone size: many
V gene: TRBV7-2
D gene: TRBD2
J gene: TRBJ2-7

CDR3 protein: CASSPSYSTYEQYF
CDR3 DNA: TGTGCCAGCAGCCCTTCGTACAGTACCTACGAGCAGTACTTC
clone size: many
V gene: TRBV16
D gene: -
J gene: TRBJ2-7

CDR3 protein: CASSQDFGPYEQYF
CDR3 DNA: TGTGCCAGCAGCCAAGACTTCGGCCCCTACGAGCAGTACTTC
clone size: many
V gene: TRBV3-1
D gene: -
J gene: TRBJ2-7

CDR3 protein: CASSFSGRGFYGYTF
CDR3 DNA: TGTGCCAGCAGCTTTAGTGGCCGCGGGTTCTATGGCTACACCTTC
clone size: few
V gene: TRBV7-9
D gene: -
J gene: TRBJ1-2

CDR3 protein: CASSLGVAGTDTQYF
CDR3 DNA: TGTGCCAGCAGTTTGGGGGTAGCTGGCACAGATACGCAGTATTTT
clone size: many
V gene: TRBV27
D gene: -
J gene: TRBJ2-3

CDR3 protein: CASSYGQGGTYEQYF
CDR3 DNA: TGTGCCAGCAGTTACGGACAGGGGGGTACCTACGAGCAGTACTTC
clone size: -
V gene: TRBV6-5
D gene: TRBD1
J gene: TRBJ2-7

CDR3 protein: CASSLLSVADTQYF
CDR3 DNA: TGTGCCAGCAGTTTACTTAGCGTGGCAGATACGCAGTATTTT
clone size: many
V gene: TRBV27
D gene: -
J gene: TRBJ2-3

CDR3 protein: CASVEGAPSTDTQYF
CDR3 DNA: TGTGCTAGTGTCGAGGGGGCCCCTAGCACAGATACGCAGTATTTT
clone size: many
V gene: TRBV12-5
D gene: TRBD1
J gene: TRBJ2-3

CDR3 protein: CASSPGGLGYEQYF
CDR3 DNA: TGTGCCAGCAGCCCAGGGGGTCTAGGCTACGAGCAGTACTTC
clone size: many
V gene: TRBV7-6
D gene: TRBD1
J gene: TRBJ2-7

CDR3 protein: CASSIPDQTVVEQYF
CDR3 DNA: TGTGCCAGTAGTATACCGGATCAGACAGTGGTCGAGCAGTACTTC
clone size: many
V gene: TRBV19
D gene: -
J gene: TRBJ2-7

CDR3 protein: CASSRGPGTEAFF
CDR3 DNA: TGCGCCAGCAGCCGAGGACCGGGCACTGAAGCTTTCTTT
clone size: many
V gene: TRBV4-1
D gene: -
J gene: TRBJ1-1

CDR3 protein: CASSLKGAYREQYF
CDR3 DNA: TGTGCCAGCAGTTTAAAGGGGGCGTATCGCGAGCAGTACTTC
clone size: -
V gene: TRBV27
D gene: TRBD1
J gene: TRBJ2-7

CDR3 protein: CASSLGQGLETQYF
CDR3 DNA: TGTGCCAGCAGCTTGGGACAGGGCCTCGAGACCCAGTACTTC
clone size: many
V gene: TRBV7-8
D gene: TRBD1
J gene: TRBJ2-5

CDR3 protein: CSVGGRGTDTQYF
CDR3 DNA: TGCAGCGTTGGGGGGCGCGGCACAGATACGCAGTATTTT
clone size: medium-sized
V gene: TRBV29-1
D gene: -
J gene: TRBJ2-3

CDR3 protein: CSASQGSPEAFF
CDR3 DNA: TGCAGTGCTAGTCAGGGTTCTCCTGAAGCTTTCTTT
clone size: many
V gene: TRBV20-1
D gene: -
J gene: TRBJ1-1